This entry lists 20 T cell receptor beta chains sequenced from one sample in a study of T cell repertoires in cytomegalovirus infection. For these TCRs, the target antigens are not known. TCRdb passed the reads through MiXCR, listing each CDR3 protein once. The table lists approximately 24,000 distinct CDR3 sequences, 20% to 25% of them singletons. The source was CD8+ T cells from cultured PBMCs, collected from culture after CMV antigen stimulation. The receptors stem from a human donor in good health (CMV status not recorded). Some clones in this sample may be carry-over from other donors' samples.

In its sample, this clonotype was seen many times. CDR3 bases: TGTGCCAGCAGCCCAAGGGGGTCCACCACAGATACGCAGTATTTT. Protein: CASSPRGSTTDTQYF. V usage is TRBV7-9 and J usage is TRBJ2-3, with D perhaps matching TRBD1 (6 bases). The CDR3 totals 15 residues. V lost 5 bases and J 2 bases, leaving 14 bases between the germline ends. CDR1 and CDR2 (germline): SEHNR, FQNEAQ (reference sequence).

The rearrangement links TRBV9 to TRBJ2-2; either TRBD1 or TRBD2 may fit D (5 bases each). Germline loops: CDR1 SGDLS, CDR2 YYNGEE. The V gene lost 0 bases and the J gene lost 2 bases, with 14 bases spanning the gap. The CDR3 covers 17 residues. CDR3 bases: TGTGCCAGCAGCGTAGTAGACCTCGGGGACAACACCGGGGAGCTGTTTTTT. This translates into CASSVVDLGDNTGELFF.

V is TRBV27 and J is TRBJ2-1; 11 bases agree with TRBD2. Germline V gene sequence: CDR1 MNHEY, CDR2 SMNVEV (reference sequence). Trimming removed 3 bases from V and 9 bases from J; junction bases left unmatched: 13. The CDR3 length is 17 residues. The CDR3 loop is CASSFLTSGGARGEQFF. In DNA form, the CDR3 reads TGTGCCAGCAGTTTCCTCACTAGCGGGGGAGCGAGGGGTGAGCAGTTCTTC.

The chain recombines TRBV28 with TRBJ2-7; 8 bases are a match to TRBD2. CDR1 MDHEN and CDR2 SYDVKM come from the germline V gene. The CDR3 runs 15 residues. J lost 2 bases, V lost 6 bases, and 9 bases had no gene match. The CDR3 spells CASSYRLAPTYEQYF. The CDR3 DNA follows: TGTGCCAGCAGCTATAGACTAGCGCCAACCTACGAGCAGTACTTC.

This clonotype was picked up a small number of times. The chain is built from TRBV7-3 and TRBJ2-1; 7 bases agree with TRBD2. Germline V lookup: CDR1 SGHTA, CDR2 FQGTGA. The CDR3 has 14 residues. Germline trimming cut 3 bases from V and 8 bases from J; bases unmatched to any gene: 7. In DNA form, the CDR3 reads TGTGCCAGCAGCTTGGCGGGGGAAGGGGATGAGCAGTTCTTC. This sequence encodes CASSLAGEGDEQFF.

This clonotype was found many times. The chain couples TRBV7-6 to TRBJ1-1, with 7 nucleotides matching TRBD1. The V gene end was trimmed by 1 base and the J gene end by 3 bases; junction bases not matched to a gene: 2. CDR3 length equals 14 residues. Germline loops: CDR1 SGHVS, CDR2 FNYEAQ. CDR3 residues: CASSLEGGYTEAFF. As DNA, the CDR3 is TGTGCCAGCAGCTTAGAAGGGGGCTACACTGAAGCTTTCTTT.

This clonotype was observed a handful of times. CDR3 region: CASSLPGQGAMNGYTF. DNA of the CDR3: TGTGCCAGCAGTCTCCCGGGACAGGGGGCTATGAATGGCTACACCTTC. This chain connects TRBV7-9 to TRBJ1-2; 12 bases line up with TRBD1. CDR1 is SEHNR, CDR2 FQNEAQ, per germline (reference sequence). Trimming cost V 6 bases and J 6 bases; bases outside gene matches: 11. The CDR3 loop spans 16 amino acids.

This chain uses TRBV12-5 with TRBJ2-2; D is possibly TRBD1 or TRBD2 (5 bases each). Germline V gene data show CDR1 as LGHNT and CDR2 as FRNRAP. This CDR3 has 16 amino acids. Trimming pared 6 bases from V and 4 bases from J, leaving 18 bases between. Here the CDR3 DNA reads TGTGCTAGTGGCCCCTGGGACCAACGAGGCACCGGGGAGCTGTTTTTT. Translated, it gives CASGPWDQRGTGELFF.

This clonotype has just a few counts. This chain uses TRBV28 with TRBJ2-7; tentatively, D is TRBD2 (6 bases). Germline V CDR1 and CDR2: MDHEN, SYDVKM. The CDR3 is made up of 17 amino acids. V lost 3 bases, J lost 0 bases, and 18 bases lay in between. The CDR3 region is CASSFRGGSQYSYEQYF. The DNA of the CDR3 is TGTGCCAGCAGTTTCCGTGGGGGGAGCCAATACTCCTACGAGCAGTACTTC.

This clonotype was counted only a few times. V and J are TRBV7-9 and TRBJ2-1; weak D call: TRBD1 (6 bases). V was shortened by 5 bases and J by 9 bases, with 14 bases between the two germline ends. CDR1 and CDR2 from the germline V gene are SEHNR and FQNEAQ (reference sequence). The CDR3 length is 13 residues. CDR3 protein: CASSPAGETEQFF. The DNA of the CDR3 is TGTGCCAGCAGCCCGGCAGGGGAGACTGAGCAGTTCTTC. Complete variable domain (other parts from reference TRBV7-9 and TRBJ2-1): DTGVSQNPRHKITKRGQNVTFRCDPISEHNRLYWYRQTLGQGPEFLTYFQNEAQLEKSRLLSDRFSAERPKGSFSTLEIQRTEQGDSAMYLCASSPAGETEQFFGPGTRLTVL.

Ten or more counts support this clonotype. V gene TRBV7-2 combines with J gene TRBJ1-2, with D tentatively TRBD1 (6 bases). Germline V lookup: CDR1 SGHTA, CDR2 FQGNSA. This CDR3 has 22 amino acids. The V gene lost 0 bases and the J gene lost 1 base, with 30 bases spanning the gap. CDR3 DNA sequence: TGTGCCAGCAGCTTAGCGTTTTCGGGAGTATGGGACACGAGGACGAATAACTATGGCTACACCTTC. Residues: CASSLAFSGVWDTRTNNYGYTF.

In its sample, this clonotype was seen many times. V gene TRBV12-3 or TRBV12-4 combines with J gene TRBJ1-6; 9 nucleotides align to TRBD1. This CDR3 is built from 14 residues. V lost 6 bases and J lost 7; bases outside the gene matches: 4. CDR3 in DNA: TGTGCCAGCAGCGGGACAGGGAGAAATTCACCCCTCCACTTT. Translated, it gives CASSGTGRNSPLHF.

This chain connects TRBV11-2 to TRBJ1-1, with a weak D call TRBD1 (5 bases). The CDR3 runs to 14 residues. The germline V and J ends were trimmed by 5 bases and 2 bases, with 12 bases remaining between them. The germline V gene has CDR1 SGHAT and CDR2 FQNNGV. CDR3 sequence: CASSPRRTNTEAFF. In DNA form, the CDR3 reads TGTGCCAGCAGCCCCCGACGGACAAACACTGAAGCTTTCTTT. The variable domain in full, completed from reference TRBV11-2 and TRBJ1-1, reads EAGVAQSPRYKIIEKRQSVAFWCNPISGHATLYWYQQILGQGPKLLIQFQNNGVVDDSQLPKDRFSAERLKGVDSTLKIQPAKLEDSAVYLCASSPRRTNTEAFFGQGTRLTVV.

This chain joins TRBV28 and TRBJ2-1; D is unresolved. Germline lookup yields CDR1 MDHEN and CDR2 SYDVKM. This CDR3 is 15 amino acids long. V lost 4 bases and J 8 bases, leaving 18 bases between the germline ends. As DNA, the CDR3 is TGTGCCAGCAGTTCGGCCAGTCCCAGCTGGGATGAGCAGTTCTTC. The encoded protein is CASSSASPSWDEQFF.

This chain uses TRBV18 with TRBJ2-5, with 12 positions matching TRBD2. CDR1 and CDR2 (germline): KGHSH, LQKENI. The ends lost 0 bases at V and 2 bases at J; junction bases unmatched: 1. The CDR3 has 16 amino acids. The CDR3 region is CASSPPTSGGQETQYF. The CDR3 nucleotides are TGTGCCAGCTCACCACCGACTAGCGGGGGTCAAGAGACCCAGTACTTC.

The table lists this clonotype with many counts. This chain links TRBV2 with TRBJ1-5; maybe TRBD1 (5 bases). Between the trimmed V and J ends, which lost 7 bases and 4 bases, there was a span of 17 bases. CDR1 SNHLY and CDR2 FYNNEI come from the germline V gene. There are 15 residues in the CDR3. DNA of the CDR3: TGTGCCAGCAAAGGGACGATTAGGGGAAATCAGCCCCAGCATTTT. Its translation is CASKGTIRGNQPQHF.

This clonotype was observed a few times. The V and J genes are TRBV10-3 and TRBJ2-5; a possible D gene is TRBD1 (5 bases). The germline V gene encodes CDR1 ENHRY and CDR2 SYGVKD. Between the trimmed V and J ends, which lost 2 bases and 0 bases, there was a span of 10 bases. This CDR3 contains 15 residues. CDR3 residues: CAISEGAGYQETQYF. CDR3 nucleotide sequence: TGTGCCATCAGTGAGGGGGCCGGGTACCAAGAGACCCAGTACTTC.

This chain joins TRBV7-9 and TRBJ1-3; 7 bases map to TRBD1. The CDR3 loop spans 16 amino acids. In germline, CDR1 is SEHNR, CDR2 FQNEAQ (reference sequence). V shed 5 bases, J shed 0 bases, and the junction held 7 bases outside the gene matches. CDR3 DNA sequence: TGTGCCAGCAGCACCCGACAGGGCTCCTCTGGAAACACCATATATTTT. Protein product: CASSTRQGSSGNTIYF.

This clonotype was recorded many times. In nucleotides, the CDR3 is TGTGCCAGCAGTTTGGTAGGGACAGGGGGCAAGTTCTTC. Protein product: CASSLVGTGGKFF. The chain recombines TRBV12-3 or TRBV12-4 with TRBJ2-1; TRBD1 matches at 12 bases. Germline trimming cut 3 bases from V and 14 bases from J; bases unmatched to any gene: 5. The CDR3 is made up of 13 amino acids.

The genes are TRBV7-2 and TRBJ1-1; D is unclear. This CDR3 comprises 13 residues. Germline CDR1 SGHTA, CDR2 FQGNSA. Trimming shortened V by 2 bases and J by 1 base, and 5 bases separated the two germline ends. The CDR3 protein is CASSLLGNTEAFF. The CDR3 bases are TGTGCCAGCAGCTTACTAGGGAACACTGAAGCTTTCTTT.